These T cell receptor beta chains were read from a single sample in a study of CD39 and CD103 CD8 tumor-infiltrating T cells. Profiling relied on immunoSEQ multiplex PCR, and the TCRdb table lists in-frame clones only, not all of them. This sample has several thousand clones, with around three fifths found just once. Material: CD8+ T cells sorted from blood. The receptor source for this set is a human donor with head and neck squamous cell carcinoma. Each CDR3 is given with its conserved first and last residue. A D gene is named only where the DNA matches it firmly. Size is stated for part of the rows, as once, few or many counts, or as a class when the clone is expanded.

TRBV10-3	TRBJ2-1	once	TRBD2	TGTGCCATCAGTTCGGGGCTAGCGGGAGGGGGGAATGAGCAGTTCTTC	CAISSGLAGGGNEQFF
TRBV7-2	TRBJ2-5	.	TRBD1	TGTGCCAGCAGCTTATGGGACAGACAAAAAGAGACCCAGTACTTC	CASSLWDRQKETQYF
TRBV10-1	TRBJ2-2	once	.	TGCGCCAGCACCCCATATAGGGGGTACACCGGGGAGCTGTTTTTT	CASTPYRGYTGELFF
TRBV30	TRBJ1-1	few	.	TGTGCCTGGAGTATAACAGCGGGCACTGAAGCTTTCTTT	CAWSITAGTEAFF
TRBV5-1	TRBJ1-1	.	.	TGCGCCAGCAGCTTGATTACAGGAGAGGCCACTGAAGCTTTCTTT	CASSLITGEATEAFF
TRBV5-1	TRBJ1-6	.	.	TGCGCCAGCAGCTTGGACAGGACATCAAATTCACCCCTCCACTTT	CASSLDRTSNSPLHF
TRBV29-1	TRBJ2-1	once	TRBD1	TGCAGCGTGGACCCTTGGACAGGGGGTAGGAATGAGCAGTTCTTC	CSVDPWTGGRNEQFF
TRBV5-1	TRBJ1-1	.	.	TGCGCCAGCAGCGGAGGGCGGGGAGGATACACTGAAGCTTTCTTT	CASSGGRGGYTEAFF
TRBV30	TRBJ1-1	few	.	TGTGCCTGGAGTCATAACATGAACACTGAAGCTTTCTTT	CAWSHNMNTEAFF
TRBV7-9	TRBJ2-1	.	.	TGTGCCAGCAGTACAAGACAGGTTTCCTACAATGAGCAGTTCTTC	CASSTRQVSYNEQFF
TRBV19	TRBJ1-3	.	.	TGTGCCAGTAGTATAGATTCGGGGGCCTACTCTGGAAACACCATATATTTT	CASSIDSGAYSGNTIYF
TRBV27	TRBJ1-1	.	.	TGTGCCAGCAGTCCCCCCCGGGGAAGGGGAGAGACTGAAGCTTTCTTT	CASSPPRGRGETEAFF
TRBV6-5	TRBJ1-1	once	.	TGTGCCAGCACCCTCTACATGACTTCTGAAGCTTTCTTT	CASTLYMTSEAFF
TRBV4-3	TRBJ2-7	.	TRBD2	TGCGCCAGCAGCCAAGATCTCGGGGAGGGAGGGGTTCACGAGCAGTACTTC	CASSQDLGEGGVHEQYF
TRBV6-1	TRBJ2-7	once	TRBD1	TGTGCCAGCAGTGAAGGGTTGACAGGGGCCTCCTACGAGCAGTACTTC	CASSEGLTGASYEQYF
TRBV5-1	TRBJ1-1	.	.	TGCGCCAGCAGCTTGGGCCCCAACCAAGACACTGAAGCTTTCTTT	CASSLGPNQDTEAFF
TRBV7-8	TRBJ1-1	.	.	TGTGCCAGCAGCTTAGCGTGGGCGGAGGGAGCTTTCTTT	CASSLAWAEGAFF
TRBV4-3	TRBJ1-1	.	TRBD1	TGCGCCAGCAGCCAAGGGACAGGGCACGTTACTGAAGCTTTCTTT	CASSQGTGHVTEAFF
TRBV6-6	TRBJ2-6	.	.	TGTGCCAGCAGTCCGACAGTCTCTGGGGCCAACGTCCTGACTTTC	CASSPTVSGANVLTF
TRBV6-1	TRBJ2-7	.	.	TGTGCCAGCAGTGAATGGGGCGGCGGCAGCTCCTACGAGCAGTACTTC	CASSEWGGGSSYEQYF
TRBV27	TRBJ2-3	.	TRBD1	TGTGCCAGCAGCCCTAGGGATGGGACAGCCACAGATACGCAGTATTTT	CASSPRDGTATDTQYF
TRBV28	TRBJ2-5	once	TRBD2	TGTGCCAGCAGTTTATATAGCGGGGAGCTGTACCAAGAGACCCAGTACTTC	CASSLYSGELYQETQYF
TRBV27	TRBJ2-7	.	TRBD1	TGTGCCAGCAGTTCCGGGACAGGGGTAAGCTACGAGCAGTACTTC	CASSSGTGVSYEQYF
TRBV7-2	TRBJ2-7	.	TRBD2	TGTGCCAGCAGCTATAGCGGGGGAACGCAGTACTTC	CASSYSGGTQYF
TRBV6-5	TRBJ1-1	.	.	TGTGCCAGCAGTTACGGAGGATCGAACACTGAAGCTTTCTTT	CASSYGGSNTEAFF
TRBV19	TRBJ2-1	.	.	TGTGCCAGTAGTATAGGGGCAGGGAGATACAATGAGCAGTTCTTC	CASSIGAGRYNEQFF
TRBV4-3	TRBJ2-3	few	.	TGCGCCAGCAGCCAAATGCTATGGGGGGATTCGACAGATACGCAGTATTTT	CASSQMLWGDSTDTQYF
TRBV6-1	TRBJ1-2	.	.	TGTGCCAGCAGAGACCCTACGGAAGGCTACACCTTC	CASRDPTEGYTF
TRBV7-9	TRBJ2-7	few	.	TGTGCCAGCAGCTTCCCCGTCTCCTACGAGCAGTACTTC	CASSFPVSYEQYF
TRBV4-1	TRBJ2-7	.	.	TGCGCCAGCAGCCAAGTTCTCTCCTACGAGCAGTACTTC	CASSQVLSYEQYF
TRBV6-6	TRBJ2-7	few	.	TGTGCCAGCAGTTACGGTTCTCAGCTTGCGGAGCAGTACTTC	CASSYGSQLAEQYF
TRBV7-6	TRBJ2-3	.	TRBD1	TGTGCCAGCAGCTCACCAGGGGGCGTTCAGACAGATACGCAGTATTTT	CASSSPGGVQTDTQYF
TRBV7-9	TRBJ1-2	.	.	TGTGCCAGCAGCAACCCGGGACGGTCCTATGGCTACACCTTC	CASSNPGRSYGYTF
TRBV7-6	TRBJ2-5	.	.	TGTGCCAGCAGCTTAATTGGGGAGTGGCGGGAGACCCAGTACTTC	CASSLIGEWRETQYF
TRBV7-6	TRBJ2-3	.	TRBD2	TGTGCCAGCAGCCCGTTGACTAGCGGAAGCACAGATACGCAGTATTTT	CASSPLTSGSTDTQYF
TRBV29-1	TRBJ1-4	few	.	TGCAGCGTTGAAGATTTGGGCAATGAAAAACTGTTTTTT	CSVEDLGNEKLFF
TRBV27	TRBJ1-5	.	.	TGTGCCAGCAGTCCCGGGACCGAAGACAATCAGCCCCAGCATTTT	CASSPGTEDNQPQHF
TRBV2	TRBJ1-1	.	.	TGTGCCAGCAGTGAGGGGTGGGAGAACACTGAAGCTTTCTTT	CASSEGWENTEAFF
TRBV2	TRBJ2-3	.	TRBD2	TGTGCCAGCAGTGAAGTACCGCTAGCGGGAGTCATAGATACGCAGTATTTT	CASSEVPLAGVIDTQYF
TRBV6-5	TRBJ1-6	.	.	TGTGCCAGCAGCCTCGGTGCTTCACCCCTCCACTTT	CASSLGASPLHF